One sample yielded the 17 T cell receptor beta chains listed below, sequenced in a study of human T cells and chemical hapten exposure. TCRdb independently ran MiXCR on the RACE reads; one entry per CDR3 protein. The sample comprises over 300,000 distinct CDR3 sequences, 4.5% to 5.5% of which are singletons, and 2.5% to 3% rests with the top ten. As for time point: pre-sensitization, week 0. Treatment in this sample: therapeutic diphenylcyclopropenone sensitization with weekly scalp DPC. The source material was whole blood, sampled in connection with sensitization to the hapten diphenylcyclopropenone (DPC). Source of these receptors: a woman aged 45-60 years with alopecia areata. Some clones in this sample may be carry-over from other donors' samples.

There are a few counts of this clonotype. The V call is TRBV5-1, the J call TRBJ2-3; 8 bases line up with TRBD2. The V and J ends lost 5 bases and 4 bases, in that order; junction bases with no gene match: 6. Germline CDR1 reads SGHRS; CDR2 reads YFSETQ. The CDR3 contains 14 residues. CDR3 residues: CASRLADDPDTQYF. CDR3 DNA sequence: TGCGCCAGCAGACTAGCGGATGATCCAGATACGCAGTATTTT.

This clonotype was observed a few times. The chain links TRBV29-1 to TRBJ1-2; TRBD1 aligns across 7 bases. CDR3 length: 12 amino acids. The ends lost 7 bases at V and 4 bases at J; junction bases unmatched: 6. Germline assignment: CDR1 SQVTM and CDR2 ANQGSEA. The DNA for the CDR3 is TGCAGCGCGAACCGGGACAGCTATGGCTACACCTTC. Amino acid sequence: CSANRDSYGYTF. The whole variable domain, remainder taken from reference TRBV29-1 and TRBJ1-2, is SAVISQKPSRDICQRGTSLTIQCQVDSQVTMMFWYRQQPGQSLTLIATANQGSEATYESGFVIDKFPISRPNLTFSTLTVSNMSPEDSSIYLCSANRDSYGYTFGSGTRLTVV.

The table lists this clonotype with a few counts. The chain couples TRBV5-4 to TRBJ1-1; D is possibly TRBD1 (6 bases). CDR1 SGHNT and CDR2 YYREEE come from the germline V gene (reference sequence). The CDR3 extends over 13 amino acids. Trimming left V 9 bases short and J 0 bases short, with 12 bases between. This CDR3 reads CATRQEMNTEAFF. For the CDR3, the DNA is TGTGCCACAAGACAGGAGATGAACACTGAAGCTTTCTTT.

The genes are TRBV9 and TRBJ1-2, with 12 bases fitting TRBD1. CDR1 SGDLS and CDR2 YYNGEE come from the germline V gene. The CDR3 loop spans 15 amino acids. The junction had 8 bases not matched to a gene; V was cut back by 4 bases and J by 7 bases. As DNA, the CDR3 is TGTGCCAGCAGCCCCCGGGACAGGGGGCGGGGTGGCTACACCTTC. This codes for CASSPRDRGRGGYTF.

This clonotype was seen many times. The chain employs TRBV25-1 and TRBJ2-1; 9 nucleotides line up with TRBD2. V shed 4 bases, J shed 0 bases, and the junction held 13 bases outside the gene matches. Germline V gene lookup returns CDR1 MGHDK and CDR2 SYGVNS. The CDR3 consists of 19 residues. This chain's CDR3 is CASSGRASGALSSYNEQFF. The CDR3 DNA follows: TGTGCCAGCAGTGGTCGGGCTAGCGGGGCCCTAAGCTCCTACAATGAGCAGTTCTTC.

This clonotype occurred a few times. This chain joins TRBV12-3 or TRBV12-4 and TRBJ2-3, with D perhaps being TRBD1 or TRBD2 (5 bases each). The ends were cut back, 5 bases at V and 1 base at J, with 10 bases in the middle. CDR3 size: 14 residues. CDR3 in amino acids: CASSGTHRTDTQYF. The CDR3 bases are TGTGCCAGCAGTGGGACCCACCGCACAGATACGCAGTATTTT.

Many counts were recorded for this clonotype. CDR3 protein: CSAGTGGADTQYF. The CDR3 DNA follows: TGCAGTGCTGGGACAGGGGGGGCAGATACGCAGTATTTT. The chain employs TRBV20-1 and TRBJ2-3; 11 positions match TRBD1. J lost 4 bases, V lost 5 bases, and 2 bases had no gene match. Germline assignment: CDR1 DFQATT and CDR2 SNEGSKA (reference sequence). The CDR3 is 13 amino acids.

A few counts support this clonotype. V usage is TRBV11-2 and J usage is TRBJ2-2; D unresolved. CDR3 length: 14 residues. Germline assignment: CDR1 SGHAT and CDR2 FQNNGV. Trimming pared 5 bases from V and 6 bases from J, leaving 13 bases between. This chain's CDR3 is CASSLGRAAGELFF. Here the CDR3 DNA reads TGTGCCAGCAGCCTTGGCCGGGCCGCCGGGGAGCTGTTTTTT.

This clonotype was observed at least ten times. The chain links TRBV28 to TRBJ1-4, with D uncertain. Trimming took 7 bases from V and 2 from J, leaving 14 bases between them. This CDR3 contains 15 residues. Germline assignment: CDR1 MDHEN and CDR2 SYDVKM. The CDR3 is CASTTRVRTNEKLFF. Written as DNA, the CDR3 is TGTGCCAGCACTACAAGGGTACGGACTAATGAAAAACTGTTTTTT. The full variable domain, with the rest looked up from reference TRBV28 and TRBJ1-4, is DVKVTQSSRYLVKRTGEKVFLECVQDMDHENMFWYRQDPGLGLRLIYFSYDVKMKEKGDIPEGYSVSREKKERFSLILESASTNQTSMYLCASTTRVRTNEKLFFGSGTQLSVL.

This clonotype appeared a few times. The chain employs TRBV6-2 or TRBV6-3 and TRBJ1-1; perhaps TRBD1 as D (5 bases). Deletions cut 0 bases from V and 1 base from J, with 9 bases between. The CDR3 is 15 amino acids. Germline CDR1 MNHEY, CDR2 SVGEGT. The CDR3 here is CASSYSRQPNTEAFF. For the CDR3, the DNA is TGTGCCAGCAGTTACTCGCGACAGCCGAACACTGAAGCTTTCTTT.

Many counts were recorded for this clonotype. The chain is built from TRBV6-2 or TRBV6-3 and TRBJ2-5, with no clear D. The ends were cut back, 6 bases at V and 4 bases at J, with 12 bases in the middle. This CDR3 is 13 amino acids long. Germline V gives CDR1 MNHEY, CDR2 SVGEGT. CDR3 DNA sequence: TGTGCCAGCAGCGAAAGACTGGGAGAGACCCAGTACTTC. Its protein product is CASSERLGETQYF.

This clonotype was seen only a few times. The V call is TRBV9, the J call TRBJ2-1, with TRBD1 matching 10 bases. Germline trimming cut 6 bases from V and 6 bases from J; bases unmatched to any gene: 9. Germline lookup yields CDR1 SGDLS and CDR2 YYNGEE. CDR3 length: 15 amino acids. CDR3 nucleotides: TGTGCCAGCACCCTTACCGGGACAGGGGTCAATGAGCAGTTCTTC. It specifies CASTLTGTGVNEQFF. The full variable domain, its missing parts supplied by reference TRBV9 and TRBJ2-1, is DSGVTQTPKHLITATGQRVTLRCSPRSGDLSVYWYQQSLDQGLQFLIQYYNGEERAKGNILERFSAQQFPDLHSELNLSSLELGDSALYFCASTLTGTGVNEQFFGPGTRLTVL.

The chain couples TRBV7-2 to TRBJ1-1; TRBD1 might be the D (6 bases). Trimming pared 1 base from V and 4 bases from J, leaving 13 bases between. CDR1 is SGHTA and CDR2 is FQGNSA in the germline V gene. CDR3 length: 15 residues. DNA for the CDR3: TGTGCCAGCAGCTTAGTTACGGGGGCGCCCACTGAAGCTTTCTTT. It is translated as CASSLVTGAPTEAFF. Full variable domain (rest looked up from reference TRBV7-2 and TRBJ1-1): GAGVSQSPSNKVTEKGKDVELRCDPISGHTALYWYRQSLGQGLEFLIYFQGNSAPDKSGLPSDRFSAERTGGSVSTLTIQRTQQEDSAVYLCASSLVTGAPTEAFFGQGTRLTVV.

This clonotype was detected many times. V usage is TRBV24-1 and J usage is TRBJ2-3; D might be TRBD2 (6 bases). V lost 4 bases and J 5 bases, leaving 12 bases between the germline ends. The CDR3 has 14 amino acids. Germline loops: CDR1 KGHDR, CDR2 SFDVKD. CDR3 protein: CATSDRLVKDTQYF. The DNA of the CDR3 is TGTGCCACCAGTGACCGACTAGTAAAAGATACGCAGTATTTT.

This rearrangement joins TRBV9 to TRBJ2-3; tentatively, D is TRBD2 (7 bases). The CDR3 has 15 amino acids. Germline V gene sequence: CDR1 SGDLS, CDR2 YYNGEE. The V and J ends lost 4 bases and 6 bases respectively, with 18 bases between them. The CDR3 protein is CASSPAGAAPDTQYF. Here the CDR3 DNA reads TGTGCCAGCAGCCCCGCGGGGGCCGCTCCTGATACGCAGTATTTT.

This clonotype was seen many times. DNA for the CDR3: TGTGCCAGCAGCTTAAGCTCTGAGGGCGGGGAGCTGTTTTTT. Translation gives CASSLSSEGGELFF. The chain combines TRBV7-2 with TRBJ2-2; weak D call: TRBD2 (5 bases). Trimming took 2 bases from V and 7 from J, leaving 11 bases between them. Looked up from germline, CDR1 is SGHTA and CDR2 is FQGNSA. The CDR3 totals 14 residues.

This clonotype came up many times. The gene calls are TRBV3-1 and TRBJ2-5, with 12 positions matching TRBD2. The ends lost 1 base at V and 2 bases at J; junction bases unmatched: 8. Germline assignment: CDR1 LGHDT and CDR2 YNNKEL (reference sequence). CDR3 length: 18 amino acids. The CDR3 spells CASSQGTSGGSLQETQYF. CDR3 DNA sequence: TGTGCCAGCAGCCAAGGAACTAGCGGGGGGTCGTTACAAGAGACCCAGTACTTC.